This T cell receptor (beta chain) derives from a study of early stage breast cancer tumors. Study background: ER+/PR+/HER2- status applied to about 70% of the 16 invasive breast tumors. The ER+/PR+/HER2- tumors included 7 or 8 ductal and a handful of lobular carcinomas.

Trimming stripped 4 bases from V and 4 bases from J, with 7 bases between. The germline V gene encodes CDR1 LNHDA and CDR2 SQIVND (reference sequence). The CDR3 extends over 12 amino acids. This clone was counted only a few times. Its antigen is as yet unknown. Study-wide results and caveats: Functional markers like CD4, CD8 and FOXP3 were missed in bulk sequencing. In about 85% of the 16 patients, blood comparison separated tumor from normal breast.

Libraries were prepared by immunoSEQ multiplex PCR; TCRdb keeps only in-frame clonotypes and omits some of them. The table lists tens of thousands of clones, approximately 79% of them singletons, with 3% to 3.5% in the top ten. J is TRBJ1-2 and V is TRBV19; D not certain. Sequences were obtained from blood. This TCR was sampled from a person in their sixties or seventies with breast cancer. The CDR3 region is CASSTEGYGYTF. The CDR3 DNA sequence: TGTGCCAGTAGTACGGAGGGCTATGGCTACACCTTC.